This TCR beta chain was retrieved from a study of identical twins. TCRdb itself ran the 5' RACE reads through MiXCR, one entry per CDR3 protein. The profile shows more than 250,000 distinct CDR3 sequences, roughly 8.6% of them singletons. All of the donors were Caucasians in good health. The same specimen was also included in a second study, on yellow fever vaccine responses in identical twins.

The sample was memory (CD45RO+) T cells sorted from blood. This clonotype was sampled from a woman aged 18-30 years in good health.

The CDR3 loop is CASSLYQGGVDTQYF. The DNA of the CDR3 is TGTGCCAGCAGTTTATATCAGGGGGGCGTAGATACGCAGTATTTT. This chain links TRBV27 with TRBJ2-3; perhaps TRBD1 as D (7 bases). The CDR3 extends over 15 amino acids. The ends were cut back, 1 base at V and 5 bases at J, with 13 bases in the middle. CDR1 is MNHEY, CDR2 SMNVEV, per germline (reference sequence).